What follows are 5 T cell receptor beta chains derived from one specimen sequenced in a study of T cell responses to AZD1222 COVID-19 vaccine. Sequencing was performed with immunoSEQ multiplex PCR; in TCRdb, only in-frame clones are kept and a portion is missing. Among 100,000 to 150,000 clones listed, around nine tenths were seen once. The sample was peripheral blood, taken 28 days after the second AZD1222 dose. Source of these receptors: an adult who received the AZD1222 COVID-19 vaccine.

V and J are TRBV2 and TRBJ1-1, with no clear D. V was shortened by 7 bases and J by 5 bases, with 14 bases between the two germline ends. CDR3 length: 13 residues. Germline V gene sequence: CDR1 SNHLY, CDR2 FYNNEI. CDR3 residues: CASIGSKKTEAFF. The CDR3 DNA reads TGTGCCAGCATTGGGAGTAAAAAGACTGAAGCTTTCTTT.

V is TRBV29-1 and J is TRBJ1-5, with 9 positions matching TRBD1. With V trimmed by 6 bases and J by 4 bases, 4 bases remained unmatched. Per germline, CDR1 SQVTM and CDR2 ANQGSEA. There are 13 residues in the CDR3. As DNA, the CDR3 is TGCAGCGTGGAGGGACAGGGAAATCAGCCCCAGCATTTT. As protein: CSVEGQGNQPQHF.

The chain couples TRBV4-3 to TRBJ2-1; TRBD2 might be the D (6 bases). The CDR3 sequence is 15 residues long. V was pared by 4 bases and J by 0 bases, with 10 bases between. CDR1 and CDR2 from the germline V gene are LGHNA and YSLEER. The CDR3 DNA is TGCGCCAGCAGCCCGGGGACTTTCTCCTACAATGAGCAGTTCTTC. Amino acids: CASSPGTFSYNEQFF.

The chain carries TRBV3-1 (or the pseudogene TRBV3-2) and TRBJ2-3; TRBD2 matches 11 bases. V was pared by 5 bases and J by 5 bases, with 6 bases of the junction left unmatched. The CDR3 consists of 15 residues. Germline-derived CDR1 and CDR2 are LGHDT and YNNKEL (reference sequence). CDR3 in DNA: TGTGCCAGCAGCGAACTAGCGGGAGTTCAAGATACGCAGTATTTT. Translation gives CASSELAGVQDTQYF.

A few counts support this clone. V usage is TRBV7-9 and J usage is TRBJ2-5; no reliable D call. Germline assignment: CDR1 SEHNR and CDR2 FQNEAQ (reference sequence). V lost 0 bases, J lost 0 bases, and 5 bases lay in between. CDR3 length equals 14 residues. CDR3 DNA: TGTGCCAGCAGCTTAGCTAGTCACCAAGAGACCCAGTACTTC. Translating gives CASSLASHQETQYF.